Each of the 7 T cell receptor beta chains below was sequenced from the same sample in a study of regulatory T cells in long-lasting Graves disease. Time point described: newly diagnosed GD, antithyroid drugs for less than 3 months. The TCR library was prepared using RNA isolated from PBMCs. To make TCR beta libraries, researchers used iRepertoire HTBI primers and Arm-PCR of CDR3 regions. MiXCR was run by TCRdb on the multiplex PCR reads, yielding one entry per CDR3 protein. In the table there are 680,000 or so distinct CDR3 sequences, 16% of which are singletons. The sample also formed part of further work on T cells in Graves' hyperthyroidism and ophthalmopathy.

This material consisted of peripheral blood mononuclear cells (PBMCs), taken at new diagnosis, from a patient treated with antithyroid drugs. The receptors stem from a woman aged 25 to 39 with Graves disease.

This clonotype showed up many times. The V and J genes are TRBV28 and TRBJ2-7; 11 bases are shared with TRBD1. The CDR3 is made up of 14 amino acids. Per germline, CDR1 MDHEN and CDR2 SYDVKM. With 8 bases clipped from V and 3 bases from J, the junction kept 6 bases outside the gene matches. DNA for the CDR3: TGTGCCAGCTTTCGGGGGACAGGGGGCTACGAGCAGTACTTC. Its protein is CASFRGTGGYEQYF.

This clonotype was seen ten or more times. The chain uses TRBV11-2 and TRBJ2-2; no definite D call. Trimming took 4 bases from V and 0 from J, leaving 6 bases between them. There are 14 residues in the CDR3. Germline V gene data show CDR1 as SGHAT and CDR2 as FQNNGV. This CDR3 is CASSSSTNTGELFF. The CDR3 DNA follows: TGTGCCAGCAGCTCATCCACGAACACCGGGGAGCTGTTTTTT.

This clonotype was counted at least ten times. The V call is TRBV7-2, the J call TRBJ2-7, with a possible D match to TRBD2 (5 bases). Germline-derived CDR1 and CDR2 are SGHTA and FQGNSA. The CDR3 totals 13 residues. Trimming pared 0 bases from V and 5 bases from J, leaving 8 bases between. The CDR3 DNA reads as TGTGCCAGCAGCTTAGCGGGAGTTAACGAGCAGTACTTC. Translated, it gives CASSLAGVNEQYF.

V usage is TRBV6-5 and J usage is TRBJ2-3, with 8 positions matching TRBD2. The ends lost 3 bases at V and 1 base at J; junction bases unmatched: 18. CDR1 is MNHEY and CDR2 is SVGAGI in the germline V gene. This CDR3 spans 20 amino acids. The CDR3 here is CASSYSGGRGKLLGTDTQYF. The CDR3 DNA sequence: TGTGCCAGCAGTTATTCGGGAGGGCGTGGAAAACTCTTGGGCACAGATACGCAGTATTTT.

Of note for this clonotype: A much larger clone is a single base away; this may be a read error. The V and J genes are TRBV24-1 and TRBJ1-5; 7 bases match TRBD1. With 4 bases clipped from V and 3 bases from J, the junction kept 2 bases outside the gene matches. Looked up from germline, CDR1 is KGHDR and CDR2 is SFDVKD. This CDR3 contains 14 residues. The CDR3 sequence is CATSEGTVNQPQHF. In DNA form, the CDR3 reads TGTGCCACCAGTGAAGGGACAGTCAATCAGCCCCAGCATTTT.

This rearrangement joins TRBV29-1 to TRBJ1-1; D is unclear. V was cut by 7 bases and J by 5 bases, with 8 bases left in between. The CDR3 loop spans 10 amino acids. Germline V gene data show CDR1 as SQVTM and CDR2 as ANQGSEA. In nucleotides, the CDR3 is TGCAGCGCGGTCGGGACTGAAGCTTTCTTT. Translated: CSAVGTEAFF.

In this sample, this clonotype turned up a few times. This chain links TRBV28 with TRBJ1-2, with 7 nucleotides matching TRBD1. The CDR3 is 14 residues long. Germline V gives CDR1 MDHEN, CDR2 SYDVKM. V trimming: 5 bases; J trimming: 5 bases; junction bases outside the gene matches: 8. The CDR3 DNA follows: TGTGCCAGCAGTCCCTACAGGGGTAGTTATGGCTACACCTTC. This gives the protein CASSPYRGSYGYTF.